The present entry profiles one T cell receptor (beta chain) with its context. The data were obtained in a study of blood T cell repertoires in COVID-19. V was pared by 3 bases and J by 2 bases, with 10 bases between. The germline V gene has CDR1 KGHSH and CDR2 LQKENI. CDR3 length equals 14 residues. Assay: immunoSEQ multiplex PCR; the TCRdb copy retains only in-frame clones and omits some. The sample includes 110,000 or so clones, 75% to 90% seen only once; the top ten take 5% to 6%. The source material was peripheral blood. The chain joins TRBV18 to TRBJ1-1; unclear D gene. The sequence came from a woman aged 60-70 years with COVID-19, enrolled during active disease. CDR3 sequence reads: CASSPLEDNTEAFF. DNA for the CDR3: TGTGCCAGCTCACCTCTAGAAGACAACACTGAAGCTTTCTTT.